The text below deals with one T cell receptor beta chain. The antigen is not known. This record comes from a study of CD8 T cells in Susac syndrome. After extraction with the RNeasy kit, about 0.5 to 1 ug of the RNA was reverse transcribed using random hexamers. Amplification of TCR beta CDR3 was carried out by immunoSEQ multiplex PCR, which covered 54 Vbeta and 13 Jbeta segments. A single record per CDR3 protein comes from TCRdb applying MiXCR to the immunoSEQ multiplex PCR reads. The sample holds more than 80,000 distinct CDR3 sequences, around 94% seen once. Sequencing of TCR beta drew on CD8+ and CD4+ T cells from blood. The diagnostic criteria were recently defined, and patients with Susac syndrome met them for definite or probable disease. Study results and caveats: In total CD8+ repertoires, sixteen Susac-specific public clones were found, and CD8+ TEMRA repertoires had a few.

This CDR3 spans 11 amino acids. The V gene lost 6 bases and the J gene lost 10 bases, with 12 bases spanning the gap. V is TRBV12-3 or TRBV12-4 and J is TRBJ1-2; perhaps TRBD1 as D (5 bases). Sequencing was carried out using CD8+ T cells from PBMCs. The receptor was isolated from a human donor with Susac syndrome. This chain's CDR3 is CASSNLGAYTF. CDR3 bases: TGTGCCAGCAGCAATTTAGGGGCCTACACCTTC.